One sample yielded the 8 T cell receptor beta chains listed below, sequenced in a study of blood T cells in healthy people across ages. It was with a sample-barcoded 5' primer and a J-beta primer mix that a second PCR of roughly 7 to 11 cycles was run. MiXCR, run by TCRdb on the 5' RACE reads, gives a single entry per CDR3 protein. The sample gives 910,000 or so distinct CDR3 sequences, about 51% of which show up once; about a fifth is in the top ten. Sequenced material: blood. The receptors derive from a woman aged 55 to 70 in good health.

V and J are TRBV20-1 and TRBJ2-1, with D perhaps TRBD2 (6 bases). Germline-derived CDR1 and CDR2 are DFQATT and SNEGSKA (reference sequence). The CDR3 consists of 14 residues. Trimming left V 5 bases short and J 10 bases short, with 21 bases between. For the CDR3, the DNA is TGCAGTGCTGGCCGGTCCGGGACTTTACAAGAGCAGTTCTTC. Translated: CSAGRSGTLQEQFF.

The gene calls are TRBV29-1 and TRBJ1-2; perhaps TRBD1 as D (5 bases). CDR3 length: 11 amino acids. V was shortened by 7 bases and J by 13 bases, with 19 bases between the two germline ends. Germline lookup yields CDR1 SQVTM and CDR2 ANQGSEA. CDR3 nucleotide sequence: TGCAGCGCCGGGACGGCAGGAGATCTCACCTTC. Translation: CSAGTAGDLTF.

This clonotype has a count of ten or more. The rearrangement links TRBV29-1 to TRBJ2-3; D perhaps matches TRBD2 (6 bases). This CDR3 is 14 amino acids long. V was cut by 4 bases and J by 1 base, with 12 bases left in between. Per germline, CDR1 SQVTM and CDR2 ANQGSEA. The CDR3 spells CSVVLTGGTDTQYF. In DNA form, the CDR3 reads TGCAGCGTTGTTTTAACGGGAGGCACAGATACGCAGTATTTT.

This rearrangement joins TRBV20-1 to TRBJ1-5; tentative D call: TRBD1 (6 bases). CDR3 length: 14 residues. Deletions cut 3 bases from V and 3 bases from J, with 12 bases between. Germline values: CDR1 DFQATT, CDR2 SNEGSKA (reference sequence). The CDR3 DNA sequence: TGCAGTGCTAGCACAGGGAACCTCAATCAGCCCCAGCATTTT. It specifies CSASTGNLNQPQHF.

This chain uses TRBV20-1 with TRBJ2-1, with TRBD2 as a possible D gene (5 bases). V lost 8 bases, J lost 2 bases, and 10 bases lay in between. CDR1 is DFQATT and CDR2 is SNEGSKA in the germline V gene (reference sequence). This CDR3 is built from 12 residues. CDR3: CSWEPTYNEQFF. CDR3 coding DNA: TGCAGTTGGGAGCCCACCTACAATGAGCAGTTCTTC.

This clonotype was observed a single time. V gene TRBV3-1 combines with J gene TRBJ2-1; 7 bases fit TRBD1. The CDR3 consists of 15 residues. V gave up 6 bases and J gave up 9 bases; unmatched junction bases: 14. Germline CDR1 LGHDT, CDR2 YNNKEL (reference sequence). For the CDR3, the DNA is TGTGCCAGCAGGCTTAGGGGGCCGGTCCTCGGTGAGCAGTTCTTC. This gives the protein CASRLRGPVLGEQFF.

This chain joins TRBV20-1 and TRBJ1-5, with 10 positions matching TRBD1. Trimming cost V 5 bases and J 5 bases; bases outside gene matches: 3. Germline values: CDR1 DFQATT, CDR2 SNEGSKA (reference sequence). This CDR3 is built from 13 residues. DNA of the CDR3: TGCAGTGCTGGCGGGACAGGGGATCAGCCCCAGCATTTT. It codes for CSAGGTGDQPQHF.

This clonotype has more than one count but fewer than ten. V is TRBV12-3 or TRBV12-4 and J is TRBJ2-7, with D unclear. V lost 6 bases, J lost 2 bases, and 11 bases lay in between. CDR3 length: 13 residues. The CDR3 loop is CASRVGYTYEQYF. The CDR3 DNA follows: TGTGCCAGCAGAGTAGGATATACCTACGAGCAGTACTTC.